Described below is a single T cell receptor beta chain sequence and its context. As yet, its antigen is unknown. The data are from a study of cytomegalovirus exposure and HLA in healthy donors. Method: immunoSEQ multiplex PCR; TCRdb's copy keeps in-frame clones and lacks some. The sample has about 360,000 clones, 86% seen once. Notes on the study in general: According to a later analysis, TCR clusters from the first cohort tended to co-occur in the 120 or so validation repertoires.

The origin of this receptor is a woman aged 18-29 years in good health and CMV-seronegative. Sequencing input: PBMCs.

The CDR3 DNA sequence: TGTGCCTGGAGTAGGGGTTGGGGAAGCACAGATACGCAGTATTTT. It is translated as CAWSRGWGSTDTQYF. The rearrangement links TRBV30 to TRBJ2-3; perhaps TRBD1 as D (5 bases). Looked up from germline, CDR1 is GTSNPN and CDR2 is SVGIG (reference sequence). CDR3 length: 15 amino acids. Trimming left V 2 bases short and J 0 bases short, with 12 bases between.